This T cell receptor beta chain was sequenced for a study of CD8 T cells in Susac syndrome. The multiple sclerosis controls comprised treatment-naive patients whose relapsing-remitting disease was stable or active. Reverse transcription of about 0.5 to 1 ug RNA used random hexamers. TCRdb re-called the immunoSEQ multiplex PCR reads through MiXCR, storing one row per CDR3 protein. The sample has about 180,000 distinct CDR3 sequences, 85% to 95% seen once. This TCR was recovered from a human donor with multiple sclerosis. Sequencing was performed on CD8+ T cells from PBMCs.

CDR3 amino acids: CASSPWGRESHEQYF. In DNA form, the CDR3 reads TGTGCCAGCAGCCCATGGGGGAGGGAGTCCCACGAGCAGTACTTC. This chain joins TRBV27 and TRBJ2-7; 7 positions agree with TRBD2. Germline CDR1 reads MNHEY; CDR2 reads SMNVEV (reference sequence). Trimming took 6 bases from V and 5 from J; bases not matched to a gene: 13. This CDR3 contains 15 residues.